The 11 T cell receptor beta chains below come from one sample, sequenced in a study of shared clonotypes between healthy human individuals. Sequenced by immunoSEQ multiplex PCR; TCRdb stores in-frame clones only, minus some. The table records 530,000 or so clones, around 79% of them present only once. The sample taken for sequencing was PBMCs. The receptors come from a middle-aged woman in good health. Some clones in this sample may be carry-over from other donors' samples.

This clone appeared a single time. The V call is TRBV5-1, the J call TRBJ2-1; tentative D call: TRBD2 (6 bases). With 0 bases removed from V and 10 bases from J, the gap between germline ends came to 20 bases. The CDR3 has 16 amino acids. Germline CDR1 reads SGHRS; CDR2 reads YFSETQ. This CDR3 reads CASSLVSGLLSGEQFF. In DNA form, the CDR3 reads TGCGCCAGCAGCTTGGTTAGCGGTCTCCTCAGTGGGGAGCAGTTCTTC.

V usage is TRBV28 and J usage is TRBJ2-5, with 9 bases identical to TRBD2. The CDR3 sequence is 14 residues long. The ends lost 2 bases at V and 5 bases at J; junction bases unmatched: 3. From germline, CDR1 is MDHEN and CDR2 SYDVKM. The CDR3 DNA is TGTGCCAGCAGTTTACCGGCGGGGGGGGAGACCCAGTACTTC. This translates into CASSLPAGGETQYF.

This clone was counted between two and nine times. In DNA form, the CDR3 reads TGTGCCTGGAGTTTTGGAAATAGCAATCAGCCCCAGCATTTT. Protein product: CAWSFGNSNQPQHF. This chain uses TRBV30 with TRBJ1-5, with D unclear. From germline, CDR1 is GTSNPN and CDR2 SVGIG (reference sequence). The CDR3 sequence is 14 residues long. Trimming pared 2 bases from V and 0 bases from J, leaving 8 bases between.

This chain links TRBV5-1 with TRBJ2-7; 8 bases line up with TRBD2. Germline V CDR1 and CDR2: SGHRS, YFSETQ. The CDR3 covers 14 residues. The trim removed 3 bases at V and 2 bases at J, leaving 4 bases unmatched. CDR3 amino acids: CASSYSSGPYEQYF. The CDR3 bases are TGCGCCAGCAGCTACTCTAGCGGGCCCTACGAGCAGTACTTC.

This chain uses TRBV2 with TRBJ2-7; 8 bases match TRBD1. V gave up 8 bases and J gave up 2 bases; unmatched junction bases: 2. Germline V lookup: CDR1 SNHLY, CDR2 FYNNEI. There are 12 residues in the CDR3. As DNA, the CDR3 is TGTGCCAGCGACAGGGGAACCTACGAGCAGTACTTC. Its protein product is CASDRGTYEQYF.

The chain recombines TRBV5-1 with TRBJ2-1; tentatively, D is TRBD2 (7 bases). This CDR3 spans 16 amino acids. Per germline, CDR1 SGHRS and CDR2 YFSETQ. Trimming left V 4 bases short and J 0 bases short, with 14 bases between. In nucleotides, the CDR3 is TGCGCCAGCAGCGGGGGGGCGGGAAGCTCCTACAATGAGCAGTTCTTC. It is translated as CASSGGAGSSYNEQFF.

The genes are TRBV2 and TRBJ2-5, with TRBD2 matching 15 bases. The CDR3 contains 16 residues. The junction had 1 base not matched to a gene; V was cut back by 4 bases and J by 1 base. In germline, CDR1 is SNHLY, CDR2 FYNNEI. The CDR3 nucleotides are TGTGCCAGCAGTGGGACTAGCGGGAGGGTCCAAGAGACCCAGTACTTC. It specifies CASSGTSGRVQETQYF.

The gene calls are TRBV14 and TRBJ1-2, with D hard to call. CDR3 length: 14 amino acids. Germline V gene data show CDR1 as SGHDN and CDR2 as FVKESK. Deletions cut 2 bases from V and 5 bases from J, with 12 bases between. The CDR3 region has the DNA TGTGCCAGCAGCCAATCCCGGAGAGGGTATGGCTACACCTTC. Residues: CASSQSRRGYGYTF.

This clone has only a few counts. The chain recombines TRBV28 with TRBJ1-1, with D hard to call. V dropped 5 bases and J dropped 0 bases, with 16 bases sitting between them. Germline V gene data show CDR1 as MDHEN and CDR2 as SYDVKM. This CDR3 has 16 residues. The CDR3 DNA follows: TGTGCCAGCAGTCCCCAACAGCTTACTATGAACACTGAAGCTTTCTTT. Its protein is CASSPQQLTMNTEAFF.

The chain has TRBV4-2 and TRBJ2-1, with D perhaps TRBD2 (6 bases). Germline CDR1 reads LGHNA; CDR2 reads YNFKEQ. Trimming stripped 4 bases from V and 5 bases from J, with 15 bases between. This CDR3 is 15 amino acids long. CDR3 amino acids: CASSLRVAADNEQFF. The CDR3 DNA is TGTGCCAGCAGCCTCCGGGTAGCGGCCGACAATGAGCAGTTCTTC.

Of note for this clone: Other DNA sequences within the sample encode an identical CDR3. This chain connects TRBV7-9 to TRBJ2-7; D uncertain. V lost 1 base and J 4 bases, leaving 5 bases between the germline ends. The CDR3 sequence is 12 residues long. Germline values: CDR1 SEHNR, CDR2 FQNEAQ (reference sequence). This CDR3 reads CASSLVGYEQYF. As DNA, the CDR3 is TGTGCCAGCAGCTTAGTCGGTTACGAGCAGTACTTC. Combining the CDR3 with reference TRBV7-9 and TRBJ2-7 gives the whole variable domain DTGVSQNPRHKITKRGQNVTFRCDPISEHNRLYWYRQTLGQGPEFLTYFQNEAQLEKSRLLSDRFSAERPKGSFSTLEIQRTEQGDSAMYLCASSLVGYEQYFGPGTRLTVT.